This T cell receptor beta chain was observed in a study of blood T cell repertoires in COVID-19. Assay used: immunoSEQ multiplex PCR; TCRdb lists only in-frame clones, some missing. Counted here are some 200,000 clones, around 90% occurring once; the ten biggest clones make up about 0.54%. The CDR3 runs to 12 residues. Trimming pared 5 bases from V and 7 bases from J, leaving 11 bases between. Per the germline V gene, CDR1 is SEHNR and CDR2 is FQNEAQ (reference sequence). Sequenced input: peripheral blood. This clonotype originated in a man in his forties or fifties with acute or convalescent COVID-19. The chain is built from TRBV7-9 and TRBJ2-5; no firm D call. The CDR3 here is CASSQKSGTQYF. The CDR3 nucleotides read TGTGCCAGCAGCCAAAAATCGGGGACCCAGTACTTC.